A single sample gave rise to the 26 T cell receptor beta chains below, sequenced in a study of T cells after yellow fever vaccination. MiXCR, applied by TCRdb to the 5' RACE reads, yields one record per CDR3 protein. The sample comprises about 330,000 distinct CDR3 sequences, around 6.8% of which are singletons, and about 18% rests with the top ten. Material: PBMCs, obtained roughly 46 days after the first yellow fever vaccination. These receptors all stem from a man younger than 35 who received the YFV17D yellow fever vaccine.

This clonotype has a count of ten or more. The chain uses TRBV10-2 and TRBJ2-7; a possible D gene is TRBD1 (5 bases). CDR1 and CDR2 from the germline V gene are WSHSY and SAAADI. V lost 3 bases and J 12 bases, leaving 15 bases between the germline ends. The CDR3 sequence is 12 residues long. The CDR3, as DNA: TGCGCCAGCAGTGAATCATTGACAGCTCCGTACTTC. Amino acid sequence: CASSESLTAPYF.

At least ten counts were recorded for this clonotype. This sequence joins TRBV7-9 and TRBJ1-4; maybe TRBD1 (6 bases). The CDR3 sequence is 14 residues long. Trimming removed 4 bases at V and 8 bases at J, with 14 bases between. Looked up from germline, CDR1 is SEHNR and CDR2 is FQNEAQ (reference sequence). The CDR3 nucleotides read TGTGCCAGCAGCTCGCAGGGGCCCTGGGAAAAACTGTTTTTT. Translation: CASSSQGPWEKLFF.

The chain combines TRBV21-1 with TRBJ2-7; TRBD2 is the table's D call and was not checked against the DNA. TRBV21-1 is recorded as a pseudogene. There are 18 residues in the CDR3. The CDR3 spells CASSSANGGVLPSYEQYF. CDR3 in DNA: TGTGCCAGCAGCTCTGCTAATGGCGGGGTTCTACCTTCCTACGAGCAGTACTTC.

The rearrangement uses TRBV5-6 and TRBJ2-7, with D uncertain. The CDR3 is made up of 13 amino acids. Trimming took off 5 bases at V and 3 bases at J, with 12 bases between the two ends. The germline V gene has CDR1 SGHDT and CDR2 YYEEEE. The DNA of the CDR3 is TGTGCCAGCAGTTCAACGGCACGCTACGAGCAGTACGTC. This codes for CASSSTARYEQYV.

In nucleotides, the CDR3 is TGCGCCAGCAGCCCTTCTAACAGGGACGAGCAGTACGTC. Amino acids: CASSPSNRDEQYV. This sequence joins TRBV5-1 and TRBJ2-7; D is perhaps TRBD1 (6 bases). Germline-derived CDR1 and CDR2 are SGHRS and YFSETQ. Trimming left V 4 bases short and J 5 bases short, with 13 bases between. The CDR3 is 13 residues long.

This clonotype was detected only a few times. The CDR3 nucleotides read TGTGCCATCAGTGATGGGGCGAACACTGAAGCTTTCTTT. It yields the protein CAISDGANTEAFF. The rearrangement joins TRBV10-3 to TRBJ1-1; TRBD1 might be the D (5 bases). The germline gives CDR1 ENHRY, CDR2 SYGVKD. This CDR3 is 13 amino acids long. Trimming stripped 3 bases from V and 1 base from J, with 6 bases between.

This clonotype has just a few counts. The chain has TRBV5-1 and TRBJ2-5, with unresolved D. V lost 4 bases to trimming and J lost 5 bases, with 21 bases between them. Germline loops: CDR1 SGHRS, CDR2 YFSETQ. This CDR3 is built from 16 residues. CDR3 in DNA: TGCGCCAGCAGCCCGAATAGTGTAGAGGAAGGGGAGACCCAGTACTTC. Its protein product is CASSPNSVEEGETQYF.

This clonotype was recorded at least ten times. V gene TRBV6-2 or TRBV6-3 combines with J gene TRBJ2-5, with 9 bases fitting TRBD2. The CDR3 consists of 14 residues. The J segment lost 5 bases and the V segment lost 4 bases, leaving 5 bases of the junction unmatched. Germline CDR1 MNHEY, CDR2 SVGEGT. The CDR3 coding sequence is TGTGCCAGCAGTTTAGCGGGGGTGGATGAGACCCAGTACTTC. This translates into CASSLAGVDETQYF.

This sequence joins TRBV6-5 and TRBJ1-1, with D possibly matching TRBD1 (5 bases). The CDR3 consists of 14 residues. CDR1 is MNHEY, CDR2 SVGAGI, per germline. Trimming took 2 bases from V and 4 from J, leaving 11 bases between them. Written as DNA, the CDR3 is TGTGCCAGCAGTTACGGCTCTGGGGCCACTGAAGCTTTCTTT. Its protein is CASSYGSGATEAFF.

This clonotype was recorded a few times. The rearrangement uses TRBV7-3 and TRBJ2-7; weak D call: TRBD2 (6 bases). V gave up 3 bases and J gave up 6 bases, with 12 bases separating them. Germline CDR1 reads SGHTA; CDR2 reads FQGTGA. This CDR3 is built from 13 residues. The CDR3 coding sequence is TGTGCCAGCAGCTTGGGTCTGGGGGGCGAGCAGTACTTC. Its protein is CASSLGLGGEQYF.

Only a few counts were recorded for this clonotype. The rearrangement uses TRBV2 and TRBJ2-2; unclear D gene. Germline CDR1 and CDR2: SNHLY and FYNNEI. V dropped 6 bases and J dropped 6 bases, with 8 bases sitting between them. The CDR3 is 12 amino acids. CDR3: CASRGPSGELFF. CDR3 sequence (DNA): TGTGCCAGCAGAGGCCCGTCCGGGGAGCTGTTTTTT.

The chain couples TRBV3-1 to TRBJ2-4; D is unclear. V was clipped by 0 bases and J by 3 bases, with 6 bases between them. Germline CDR1 LGHDT, CDR2 YNNKEL (reference sequence). The CDR3 spans 14 residues. The CDR3 DNA sequence: TGTGCCAGCAGCCAAGAACCGGTCAAAAACATTCAGTACTTC. Translated: CASSQEPVKNIQYF.

The table lists this clonotype with a few counts. This chain connects TRBV11-2 to TRBJ2-5; 7 positions match TRBD1. The J segment lost 2 bases and the V segment lost 8 bases, leaving 11 bases of the junction unmatched. CDR1 is SGHAT and CDR2 is FQNNGV in the germline V gene. The CDR3 is 15 amino acids. CDR3 sequence reads: CASGKSGTAQETQYF. CDR3 coding DNA: TGTGCCAGCGGTAAATCCGGGACAGCTCAAGAGACCCAGTACTTC.

This clonotype was seen a handful of times. This chain links TRBV7-2 with TRBJ2-5, with 9 bases aligning to TRBD2. With 5 bases clipped from V and 4 bases from J, the junction kept 8 bases outside the gene matches. CDR3 length: 15 amino acids. Germline V gives CDR1 SGHTA, CDR2 FQGNSA. The CDR3 spells CASSRGGAHRETQYF. CDR3 DNA: TGTGCCAGCAGCCGCGGGGGGGCCCATAGAGAGACCCAGTACTTC.

In its sample, this clonotype was seen many times. The chain couples TRBV6-1 to TRBJ2-1; 8 nucleotides match TRBD1. CDR1 MNHNS and CDR2 SASEGT come from the germline V gene. The V and J ends lost 8 bases and 5 bases, in that order; junction bases with no gene match: 17. CDR3 length: 17 amino acids. The CDR3 protein is CASRRTGFYRPDNEQFF. CDR3 in DNA: TGTGCCAGCCGAAGGACAGGGTTTTACCGCCCCGACAATGAGCAGTTCTTC.

The table lists this clonotype with a few counts. The V call is TRBV6-1, the J call TRBJ2-7; D may match TRBD1 or TRBD2 (5 bases each). Deletions cut 3 bases from V and 6 bases from J, with 12 bases between. This CDR3 region has 13 residues. Germline V lookup: CDR1 MNHNS, CDR2 SASEGT. CDR3: CASSDYGDGEQYV. CDR3 nucleotide sequence: TGTGCCAGCAGTGATTACGGGGACGGCGAGCAGTACGTC.

The chain combines TRBV9 with TRBJ1-1, with a possible D match to TRBD1 (6 bases). Germline CDR1 and CDR2: SGDLS and YYNGEE. The CDR3 is made up of 15 amino acids. The germline V and J ends were trimmed by 1 base and 1 base, with 11 bases remaining between them. CDR3 bases: TGTGCCAGCAGCGTAAGCAGGGGTGGGAACACTGAAGCTTTCTTT. Amino acid sequence: CASSVSRGGNTEAFF.

This clonotype was counted between two and nine times. The chain has TRBV9 and TRBJ1-1; D may be TRBD1 (6 bases). The germline V and J ends were trimmed by 0 bases and 5 bases, with 11 bases remaining between them. The CDR3 extends over 14 amino acids. CDR1 is SGDLS, CDR2 YYNGEE, per germline. The DNA for the CDR3 is TGTGCCAGCAGCGTAGGTCACAGGGTTACTGAAGCTTTCTTT. Translation: CASSVGHRVTEAFF.

A few counts support this clonotype. V and J are TRBV2 and TRBJ2-7; no clear D gene. Trimming left V 0 bases short and J 2 bases short, with 11 bases between. The germline V gene encodes CDR1 SNHLY and CDR2 FYNNEI. This CDR3 is 15 amino acids long. Here the CDR3 DNA reads TGTGCCAGCAGTGAAGCGAAGTACAGAGCCTACGAGCAGTACGTC. Translation gives CASSEAKYRAYEQYV.

The J gene is TRBJ1-2, the V gene TRBV6-4; no clear D gene. Germline lookup yields CDR1 MRHNA and CDR2 SNTAGT. The ends were cut back, 0 bases at V and 4 bases at J, with 9 bases in the middle. The CDR3 is made up of 14 amino acids. For the CDR3, the DNA is TGTGCCAGCAGTGACTCGATGGGTGCCTATGGCTACACCTTC. It translates to CASSDSMGAYGYTF.

V usage is TRBV7-9 and J usage is TRBJ2-4; D unclear. The V gene's germline CDR1 is SEHNR and CDR2 FQNEAQ (reference sequence). The ends were cut back, 5 bases at V and 11 bases at J, with 19 bases in the middle. The CDR3 loop spans 14 amino acids. CDR3 sequence: CASSPPLPGRVQYF. The CDR3, as DNA: TGTGCCAGCAGCCCCCCCCTTCCCGGGCGAGTTCAGTACTTC. Based on the CDR3 plus reference TRBV7-9 and TRBJ2-4, the full variable domain is DTGVSQNPRHKITKRGQNVTFRCDPISEHNRLYWYRQTLGQGPEFLTYFQNEAQLEKSRLLSDRFSAERPKGSFSTLEIQRTEQGDSAMYLCASSPPLPGRVQYFGAGTRLSVL.

The table lists this clonotype with a few counts. The rearrangement joins TRBV9 to TRBJ1-4, with D unclear. The CDR3 spans 15 residues. Germline V lookup: CDR1 SGDLS, CDR2 YYNGEE. V lost 1 base to trimming and J lost 0 bases, with 7 bases between them. CDR3 protein: CASSVQGATNEKLFF. CDR3 nucleotide sequence: TGTGCCAGCAGCGTACAAGGTGCAACTAATGAAAAACTGTTTTTT.

There are a few counts of this clonotype. J is TRBJ2-3 and V is TRBV7-9; 8 bases align to TRBD2. The J segment lost 2 bases and the V segment lost 9 bases, leaving 13 bases of the junction unmatched. Germline V gene sequence: CDR1 SEHNR, CDR2 FQNEAQ (reference sequence). The CDR3 has 16 residues. The CDR3 bases are TGTGCCAGTCGTAACGGGATAGCGGGGCCCACAGATACGCAGTATTTT. It codes for CASRNGIAGPTDTQYF.

The chain uses TRBV6-1 and TRBJ2-7; 8 bases fit TRBD1. Trimming at V came to 6 bases and at J to 1 base, leaving 8 bases not matched to a gene. CDR1 and CDR2 (germline): MNHNS, SASEGT. CDR3 length equals 15 residues. CDR3 sequence reads: CASSPTGEFSYEQYF. The CDR3, as DNA: TGTGCCAGCAGCCCGACAGGGGAGTTTTCCTACGAGCAGTACTTC.

This clonotype occurred a few times. This chain connects TRBV12-3 or TRBV12-4 to TRBJ2-4; D ambiguous. Trimming removed 5 bases at V and 7 bases at J, with 12 bases between. This CDR3 region has 13 residues. The CDR3 sequence is CASSGSVFNIQYF. The CDR3 bases are TGTGCCAGCAGTGGTTCGGTGTTCAACATTCAGTACTTC.

The sample holds a few counts of this clonotype. An end of the junction differs from the germline gene, which may be a read error. This sequence joins TRBV7-9 and TRBJ1-3; D is unclear. The CDR3 runs 12 residues. The germline V gene has CDR1 SEHNR and CDR2 FQNEAQ (reference sequence). CDR3 sequence (DNA): TGTGCCAGCAGCTTAGGGGCCAGCGGATTCAAATTT. It codes for CASSLGASGFKF.